The next 6 T cell receptor beta chains were all read from a single sample in a study of T cells in women clearing cervical HPV infection. Repertoires were generated with immunoSEQ multiplex PCR, while TCRdb's copy carries only in-frame clones and drops some. The sample totals under 40,000 clones; its top ten clones hold 6.4%. Sequencing used blood buffy coat. The receptors shown here come from a woman between 18 and 70 years old with a cervical HPV16 infection that either progressed to CIN3+ or cleared (not recorded which).

About this clone: Sequencing ends 3 residues short of the CDR3 end; the germline J gene provides the rest. The V gene is TRBV29-1, the J gene TRBJ2-5; D is possibly TRBD1 (5 bases). The germline V gene encodes CDR1 SQVTM and CDR2 ANQGSEA. V was cut by 4 bases and J by 2 bases, with 11 bases left in between. This CDR3 is built from 13 residues. The CDR3 is CSVAFTGQETQYF. Incomplete CDR3 DNA: TGCAGCGTTGCATTTACAGGTCAAGAGACC.

A word on this clone: The DNA ends 3 residues before the CDR3 does, and the rest of the CDR3 is filled in from the germline J gene. The chain is built from TRBV5-1 and TRBJ2-7, with TRBD1 matching 10 bases. J was trimmed by 6 bases and V by 4 bases; bases with no gene match: 10. Germline V lookup: CDR1 SGHRS, CDR2 YFSETQ. The CDR3 is made up of 15 amino acids. The CDR3 bases that were read are TGCGCCAGCAGCGACCCCGGGACAGGGGTAATCGAG. Translation: CASSDPGTGVIE. The full-length CDR3 reads as CASSDPGTGVIEQYF.

As concerns this clone: The CDR3 goes on 3 residues after the read ends, and that part is filled in from the germline J gene. The V call is TRBV2, the J call TRBJ2-5; possibly TRBD2 for D (6 bases). CDR3 length equals 12 residues. Trimming took off 9 bases at V and 7 bases at J, with 15 bases between the two ends. From germline, CDR1 is SNHLY and CDR2 FYNNEI. The CDR3: CASLWDSGTQYF. CDR3 DNA (partial): TGTGCCAGTCTATGGGACTCTGGGACC.

About this clone itself: The read ends 3 residues before the CDR3 terminus; that terminus is restored from the germline J gene. The chain combines TRBV19 with TRBJ2-7; 9 nucleotides agree with TRBD2. With V trimmed by 8 bases and J by 0 bases, 8 bases remained unmatched. Germline CDR1 reads LNHDA; CDR2 reads SQIVND (reference sequence). The CDR3 length is 15 residues. The DNA read from the CDR3 is TGTGCCAGTGCCCCCCTAGCGGGGTACTCCTACGAG. Translation gives CASAPLAGYSYE. Given in full, the CDR3 is CASAPLAGYSYEQYF.

With respect to this clone: Read data end 3 residues before the CDR3 end; the end is taken from the germline J gene. The V call is TRBV2, the J call TRBJ2-1, with 7 bases identical to TRBD1. V lost 7 bases to trimming and J lost 4 bases; unmatched junction nucleotides: 10. This CDR3 is built from 15 residues. CDR1 SNHLY and CDR2 FYNNEI come from the germline V gene. The covered CDR3 bases are TGTGCCAGCACCCCGGGACAGAGTCTATACAATGAG. Its protein product is CASTPGQSLYNE. The entire CDR3 protein is CASTPGQSLYNEQFF.

Concerning this clone: The CDR3 is cut off 3 residues early in the read; its end comes from the germline J gene. The chain employs TRBV12-3 or TRBV12-4 and TRBJ1-5, with D possibly TRBD1 on 6 matching bases. The CDR3 has 18 amino acids. The V end was cut by 3 bases, the J end by 1 base, with 19 bases between. The CDR3 protein is CASSLGARGSLSNQPQHF. CDR3 DNA (partial): TGTGCCAGCAGTTTGGGGGCCCGTGGGTCTTTAAGCAATCAGCCC.